These T cell receptor beta chains were read from a single sample in a study of regulatory T cells in long-lasting Graves disease. TCRdb reanalysed the multiplex PCR reads using MiXCR and keeps one entry per CDR3 protein. Of approximately 270,000 distinct CDR3 sequences listed, 15% to 20% are singletons. These data also formed part of another study, on T cells in Graves' hyperthyroidism and ophthalmopathy.

The specimen was peripheral blood mononuclear cells (PBMCs), collected at new diagnosis, from a patient treated with antithyroid drugs. The receptors derive from a woman younger than 45 with Graves disease. Both conserved end residues are part of each CDR3. Each record gives: CDR3 length, clone size, D gene, V gene, J gene, CDR3 DNA, CDR3 protein. A D gene is named only where the DNA matches it firmly. Only some rows state a clone size, as once, few, many or a class for expanded clones.

>16|many|TRBD1|TRBV6-1|TRBJ1-5
TGTGCCAGCAGTGATCGTTTGAGGGGGCTCGGTCAGCCCCAGCATTTT
CASSDRLRGLGQPQHF
>18|many|.|TRBV4-1|TRBJ2-7
TGCGCCAGCAGCCATTCGGTGGGAGGCCTCGACCTTTACTACGAGCAGTACTTC
CASSHSVGGLDLYYEQYF
>16|.|TRBD2|TRBV5-1|TRBJ2-1
TGCGCCAGCAGCTTTCCGGGTAGCGGGGCCACTAATGAGCAGTTCTTC
CASSFPGSGATNEQFF
>16|.|.|TRBV5-5|TRBJ1-2
TGTGCCAGCAGTACCCCAGCCAGGGTAAGGGACTATGGCTACACCTTC
CASSTPARVRDYGYTF
>15|many|TRBD2|TRBV10-2|TRBJ2-5
TGCGCCAGCAATCCGGGACTAGCGGGAGGAGAGACCCAGTACTTC
CASNPGLAGGETQYF
>15|many|.|TRBV4-1|TRBJ2-7
TGCGCCAGCAGCCAAGATCCACTGAGCTCCTACGAGCAGTACTTC
CASSQDPLSSYEQYF
>15|many|TRBD2|TRBV5-1|TRBJ2-3
TGCGCCAGCAGCTTGACTAGCGGAAGCACAGATACGCAGTATTTT
CASSLTSGSTDTQYF
>15|many|TRBD2|TRBV5-1|TRBJ2-3
TGCGCCAGCAGCTTCACTAGCGGGGTGCAAATCAAGCAGTATTTT
CASSFTSGVQIKQYF
>14|.|.|TRBV18|TRBJ1-1
TGTGCCAGCTCACTTAATTTAGGGAACACTGAAGCTTTCTTT
CASSLNLGNTEAFF
>15|.|TRBD1|TRBV3-1|TRBJ1-1
TGTGCCAGCAGCCGAAAAGGGGACAGGTTACCTGAAGCTTTCTTT
CASSRKGDRLPEAFF
>16|.|.|TRBV7-8|TRBJ1-5
TGTGCCAGCAGCTTAATTTTCGAGCCAGGGGCTCAGCCCCAGCATTTT
CASSLIFEPGAQPQHF
>13|many|.|TRBV7-2|TRBJ2-2
TGTGCCAGCAGCTTTCTGGGGAGCGGGGAGCTGTTTTTT
CASSFLGSGELFF
>13|.|.|TRBV12-3/TRBV12-4|TRBJ2-7
TGTGCCAGCTCTCGGACAGAGACCTACGAGCGGTACTTC
CASSRTETYERYF
>15|many|TRBD1|TRBV4-1|TRBJ1-2
TGCGCCAGCAGCCAAGATCGGAGGGAGGGGGCTGGCTACACCTTC
CASSQDRREGAGYTF
>12|few|.|TRBV14|TRBJ2-7
TGTGCCAGCAGCCAAGTGCATAACGGGCAGTACTTC
CASSQVHNGQYF
>14|many|TRBD2|TRBV18|TRBJ2-7
TGTGCCAGCTCCCAATCGGGGGGGGTCTACGAGCAGTACTTC
CASSQSGGVYEQYF
>15|many|TRBD1|TRBV20-1|TRBJ2-7
TGCAGTGCTAGTACCCCGGACAGGGGCATCGACGAGCAGTACTTC
CSASTPDRGIDEQYF
>13|many|.|TRBV7-2|TRBJ1-2
TGTGCCAGCAGCACGGACAGAAACTATGGCTACACCTTC
CASSTDRNYGYTF
>15|many|TRBD1|TRBV7-9|TRBJ2-1
TGTGCCAGCAGTTCGCCGGGACAGGGTGGCCATGAGCAGTTCTTC
CASSSPGQGGHEQFF
>17|few|.|TRBV5-4|TRBJ2-5
TGTGCCAGCAGCTTGGTGGCCACTGGCGGAGGTGCAGAGACCCAGTACTTC
CASSLVATGGGAETQYF
>12|many|.|TRBV20-1|TRBJ2-5
TGCAGTGCTAGCCCCAGGGAAGAGACCCAGTACTTC
CSASPREETQYF
>12|few|TRBD1|TRBV27|TRBJ1-1
TGTGCCAGCAGACGGACAGGGCGGGAAGCTTTCTTT
CASRRTGREAFF
>13|.|.|TRBV20-1|TRBJ1-2
TGCAGTGCTAGATGGCGAGTCGGGGATGGCTACACCTTC
CSARWRVGDGYTF
>14|many|.|TRBV5-1|TRBJ2-3
TGCGCCAGCAGCTCGGACAGCTACACAGATACGCAGTATTTT
CASSSDSYTDTQYF
>14|many|.|TRBV11-2|TRBJ1-4
TGTGCCAGCAGCTTATCCGGGCGGTTGGAAAAACTGTTTTTT
CASSLSGRLEKLFF
>14|.|TRBD2|TRBV7-2|TRBJ2-7
TGTGCCAGCAGACCCGTCGGCGGGAGGTTCGAGCAGTACTTC
CASRPVGGRFEQYF
>14|many|.|TRBV7-2|TRBJ2-7
TGTGCCAGCAGCTTAGAACCCCAACGGCACGAGCAGTACTTC
CASSLEPQRHEQYF
>13|.|.|TRBV12-3/TRBV12-4|TRBJ2-7
TGTGCCAGCAGGCCCCCCGGGACTTACGAGCAGTACTTC
CASRPPGTYEQYF
>14|.|TRBD1|TRBV2|TRBJ1-1
TGTGCCAGCAGCGACAGGGTCCTTCGCACTGAAGCTTTCTTT
CASSDRVLRTEAFF
>13|many|.|TRBV7-2|TRBJ2-3
TGTGCCAGCAGCTCCCTGGTAGGGGATACGCAGTATTTT
CASSSLVGDTQYF
>14|few|TRBD1|TRBV19|TRBJ2-5
TGTGCCAGCCGACGGACAGGGAAGGGTGAGACCCAGTACTTC
CASRRTGKGETQYF
>16|many|.|TRBV15|TRBJ2-7
TGTGCCACCAGCAGAGAGAGGGGACTGACCTCCTACGAGCAGTACTTC
CATSRERGLTSYEQYF
>14|once|TRBD1|TRBV28|TRBJ1-6
TGTGCCAGCAGGACAGGGGGAGAGAATTCACCCCTCCACTTT
CASRTGGENSPLHF
>14|many|TRBD1|TRBV6-2/TRBV6-3|TRBJ2-1
TGTGCCAGCAGTTTGACAGGGGGCTTAGATGAGCAGTTCTTC
CASSLTGGLDEQFF
>14|many|.|TRBV27|TRBJ1-5
TGTGCCAGCAGTTGGGGAGGCGGCAATCAGCCCCAGCATTTT
CASSWGGGNQPQHF
>17|few|.|TRBV9|TRBJ2-2
TGTGCCAGCAGCCTAGGGAGGTCTGGGACAACTACCGGGGAGCTGTTTTTT
CASSLGRSGTTTGELFF
>13|many|.|TRBV7-7|TRBJ1-1
TGTGCTAGCAGCTTAACAGAAGACACTGAAGCTTTCTTT
CASSLTEDTEAFF
>16|.|TRBD1|TRBV5-1|TRBJ2-1
TGCGCCAGCAGTCTGGGACAGGCGAGCTCCTACAATGAGCAGTTCTTC
CASSLGQASSYNEQFF
>15|many|.|TRBV2|TRBJ1-1
TGTGCCAGCAGTGAAAGGTCCCAGGGCGACACTGAAGCTTTCTTT
CASSERSQGDTEAFF
>18|few|.|TRBV4-1|TRBJ2-1
TGCGCCAGCAGCCAGAGTAGTACCGGGATGAAATACTACAATGAGCAGTTCTTC
CASSQSSTGMKYYNEQFF
>15|many|TRBD1|TRBV11-2|TRBJ2-3
TGTGCCAGCAGACCTATCAGGGGGCGGACAGATACGCAGTATTTT
CASRPIRGRTDTQYF
>16|many|TRBD2|TRBV2|TRBJ2-1
TGTGCCAGCAGTGAAAGTGGATCGGGGGGGGTCGGTGTTAGGTTCTTC
CASSESGSGGVGVRFF
>13|few|.|TRBV19|TRBJ1-1
TGTGCCAGTAGTATACTGTTAGGCACTGAAGCTTCCTTT
CASSILLGTEASF
>15|many|.|TRBV12-3/TRBV12-4|TRBJ2-7
TGTGCCAGCAGTTTATACAGGGAGCTCTCCTACGAGCAGTACTTC
CASSLYRELSYEQYF
>14|many|TRBD1|TRBV12-3/TRBV12-4|TRBJ1-2
TGTGCCAGCAGTGGACAGGGGAGGGACTATGGCTACACCTTC
CASSGQGRDYGYTF
>15|many|.|TRBV11-2|TRBJ1-5
TGTGCCAGCAGCCCAAGGCCTGGGTCCAATCAGCCCCAGCATTTT
CASSPRPGSNQPQHF
>13|many|TRBD1|TRBV7-2|TRBJ1-2
TGTGCCAGGGGGACGGGACAGGGATCGGGCTACACCTTC
CARGTGQGSGYTF
>14|many|TRBD1|TRBV10-1|TRBJ2-1
TGCGCCAGCAGTGAAGGGACAGGGAACAATGAGCAGTTCTTC
CASSEGTGNNEQFF
>14|many|.|TRBV20-1|TRBJ1-1
TGCAGTGCTAGAGTACAGAGGTTGAGCACTGAAGCTTTCTTT
CSARVQRLSTEAFF
>14|.|.|TRBV5-6|TRBJ1-4
TGTGCCAGCGGCTTGGCGGGGGGTGAGGGAAAACTGTTTTTT
CASGLAGGEGKLFF
>15|many|TRBD2|TRBV7-3|TRBJ2-2
TGTGCCAGCAGCTCGCAGCGGGGGTTCACCGGGGAGCTGTTTTTT
CASSSQRGFTGELFF
>15|.|.|TRBV19|TRBJ2-6
TGTGCCAGTAGTAACGGACAGCCAGGGGCCAACGTCCTGACTTTC
CASSNGQPGANVLTF
>14|.|TRBD1|TRBV7-8|TRBJ1-1
TGTGCCAGCAGCTTTTACAGGGGAAAGACTGAAGCTTTCTTT
CASSFYRGKTEAFF
>13|.|TRBD1|TRBV5-4|TRBJ2-5
TGTGCCAGCAGCTCCGGACAGGGAGAGACCCAGTACTTC
CASSSGQGETQYF
>14|few|TRBD2|TRBV10-3|TRBJ2-5
TGTGCCATCAGCCAGCCGGGAGGGCAAGAGACCCAGTACTTC
CAISQPGGQETQYF
>13|many|TRBD1|TRBV6-1|TRBJ1-5
TGTGCCAGCAGTGAGACAGGGAATCAGCCCCAGCATTTT
CASSETGNQPQHF
>16|few|.|TRBV6-1|TRBJ1-5
TGTGCCAGCATGGTGGTGCAGACGATTAGCAATCAGCCCCAGCATTTT
CASMVVQTISNQPQHF
>16|many|TRBD1|TRBV20-1|TRBJ2-7
TGCAGTGCTAGTCTAATTGGGGACAGGGGAGCCCACGAGCAGTACTTC
CSASLIGDRGAHEQYF
>14|.|.|TRBV5-4|TRBJ1-2
TGTGCCAGCAGCTTAGAGCCCGACGGCGATGGCTACACCTTC
CASSLEPDGDGYTF
>13|few|TRBD1|TRBV5-4|TRBJ1-2
TGTGCCAGCAGCACCCGGGACAGTTATGGCTACACCTTC
CASSTRDSYGYTF